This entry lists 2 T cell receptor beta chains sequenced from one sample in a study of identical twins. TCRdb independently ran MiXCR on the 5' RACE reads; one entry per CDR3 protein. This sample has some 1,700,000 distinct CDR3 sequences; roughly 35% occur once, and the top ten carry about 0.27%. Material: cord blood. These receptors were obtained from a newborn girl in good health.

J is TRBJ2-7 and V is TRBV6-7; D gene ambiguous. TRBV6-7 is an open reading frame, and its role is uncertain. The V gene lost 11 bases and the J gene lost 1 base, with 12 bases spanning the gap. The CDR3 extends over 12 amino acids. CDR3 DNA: TGTGCCCCTTCAGGATTTTCCTACGAGCAGTACTTC. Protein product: CAPSGFSYEQYF.

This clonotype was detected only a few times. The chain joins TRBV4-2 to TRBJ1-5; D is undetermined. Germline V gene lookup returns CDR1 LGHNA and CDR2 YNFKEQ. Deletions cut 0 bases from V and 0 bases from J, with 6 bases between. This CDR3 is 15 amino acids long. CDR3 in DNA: TGTGCCAGCAGCCAAGAAGTTTTTAGCAATCAGCCCCAGCATTTT. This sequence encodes CASSQEVFSNQPQHF.